Sequencing of this TCR beta chain was carried out in a study of shared clonotypes between healthy human individuals. TCRdb's table, derived via immunoSEQ multiplex PCR, lists solely in-frame clones and lacks some. The sample holds 2 million to 2.5 million clones, nearly 97% seen once. Trimming cost V 5 bases and J 0 bases, with 19 bases left between them. This CDR3 spans 17 amino acids. Looked up from germline, CDR1 is SEHNR and CDR2 is FQNEAQ (reference sequence). The specimen was naive CD4+ T cells sorted from blood. Indicated subset: CD45RA+ positively selected. The chain is built from TRBV7-9 and TRBJ2-5; D ambiguous. The source is a man younger than 30 in good health. The CDR3 DNA sequence: TGTGCCAGCAGCCCACCCAACTTTGCACTGTACCAAGAGACCCAGTACTTC. Translated, it gives CASSPPNFALYQETQYF.